The entry below gives a single T cell receptor beta chain sequence along with its context. The sample belongs to a study of blood T cell repertoires in COVID-19. Looking at the study overall: COVID-19 samples, acute and convalescent, were from the United States, Italy and Spain. Sources were T cells, B-cell-depleted T cells, or PBMCs; the material itself was cDNA or gDNA.

Original processing methods: Cell counts per sample came from amplifying reference gene primers. Assay: immunoSEQ multiplex PCR; the TCRdb copy retains only in-frame clones and omits some. V and J calls and clone size are those listed in that table; D and trimming were worked out from the DNA. The table includes 160,000 or so clones, more than 65% detected once. Germline V lookup: CDR1 SGHRS, CDR2 YFSETQ. The CDR3 loop spans 15 amino acids. V lost 2 bases, J lost 10 bases, and 10 bases stayed unmatched. The V call is TRBV5-1, the J call TRBJ2-1, with TRBD1 matching over 9 bases. The source of this sequence is a woman aged 55 to 70 with COVID-19, enrolled during active disease. Sequencing used peripheral blood. CDR3 nucleotides: TGCGCCAGCAGCTTCCGGGACAGGGTTTCCATGGAGCAGTTCTTC. This encodes CASSFRDRVSMEQFF. Supplemented by reference TRBV5-1 and TRBJ2-1, the full variable domain reads KAGVTQTPRYLIKTRGQQVTLSCSPISGHRSVSWYQQTPGQGLQFLFEYFSETQRNKGNFPGRFSGRQFSNSRSEMNVSTLELGDSALYLCASSFRDRVSMEQFFGPGTRLTVL.